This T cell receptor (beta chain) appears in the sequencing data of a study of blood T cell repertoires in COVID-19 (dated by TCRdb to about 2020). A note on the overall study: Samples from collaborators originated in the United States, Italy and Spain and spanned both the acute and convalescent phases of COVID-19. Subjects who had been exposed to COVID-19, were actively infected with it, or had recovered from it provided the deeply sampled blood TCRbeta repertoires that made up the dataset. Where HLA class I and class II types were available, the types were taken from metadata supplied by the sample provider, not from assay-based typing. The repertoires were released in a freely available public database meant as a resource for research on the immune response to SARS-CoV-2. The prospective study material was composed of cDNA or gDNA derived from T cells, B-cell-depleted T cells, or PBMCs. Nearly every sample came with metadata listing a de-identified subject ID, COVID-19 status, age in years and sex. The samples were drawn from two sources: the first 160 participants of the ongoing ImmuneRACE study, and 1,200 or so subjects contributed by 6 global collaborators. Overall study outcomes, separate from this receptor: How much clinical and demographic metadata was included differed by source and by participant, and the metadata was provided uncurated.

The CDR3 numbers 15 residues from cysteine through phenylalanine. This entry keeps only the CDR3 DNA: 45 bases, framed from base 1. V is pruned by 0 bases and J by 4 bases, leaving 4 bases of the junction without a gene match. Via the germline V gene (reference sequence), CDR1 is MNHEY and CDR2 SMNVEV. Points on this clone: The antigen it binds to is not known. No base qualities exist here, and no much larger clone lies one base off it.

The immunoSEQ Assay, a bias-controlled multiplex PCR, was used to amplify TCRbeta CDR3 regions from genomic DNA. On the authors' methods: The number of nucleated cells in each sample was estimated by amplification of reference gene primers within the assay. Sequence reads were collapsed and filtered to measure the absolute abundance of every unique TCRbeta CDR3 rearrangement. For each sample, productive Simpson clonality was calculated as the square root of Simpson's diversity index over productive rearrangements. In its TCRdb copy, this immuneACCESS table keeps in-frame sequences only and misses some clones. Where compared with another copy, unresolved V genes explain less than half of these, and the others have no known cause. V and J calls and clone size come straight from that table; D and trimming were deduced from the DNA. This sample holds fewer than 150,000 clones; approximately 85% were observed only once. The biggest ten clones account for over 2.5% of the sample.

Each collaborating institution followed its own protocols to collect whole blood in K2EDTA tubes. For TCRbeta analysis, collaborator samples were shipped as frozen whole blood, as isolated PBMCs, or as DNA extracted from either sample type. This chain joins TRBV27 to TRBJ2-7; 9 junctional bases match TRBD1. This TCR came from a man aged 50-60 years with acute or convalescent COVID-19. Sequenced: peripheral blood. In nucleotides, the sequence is TGTGCCAGCAGTTTATCACAGGGGGCGGATTACGAGCAGTACTTC. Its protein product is CASSLSQGADYEQYF.